This T cell receptor (beta chain) was documented in a study of blood T cells in healthy people across ages. The CDR3 has 14 residues. CDR1 SQVTM and CDR2 ANQGSEA come from the germline V gene. The ends were cut back, 0 bases at V and 2 bases at J, with 11 bases in the middle. Each sample had at least 6.5 million PBMCs isolated. The use of a sample-barcoded 5' primer and a J-beta primer mix characterized a second PCR of about 7 to 12 cycles. TCRdb recomputed calls from the 5' RACE reads with MiXCR, one row per CDR3 protein. The sample yields hundreds of thousands of distinct CDR3 sequences, under 30% seen once. This sample was shared with a second study, whose subject was T cells of mothers and their children. As reported in that work: Samples were provided by three healthy Caucasian mothers and their six children. Normalized overlap was always slightly, never significantly, higher in related than unrelated mother-child pairs.

Sequenced material: blood. This chain links TRBV29-1 with TRBJ2-7, with no clear D. This receptor was taken from a boy younger than 18 in good health. CDR3 DNA sequence: TGCAGCGTTGAAGAACCGGCCCACCCCTACGAGCAGTACTTC. Protein product: CSVEEPAHPYEQYF.